A selection of T cell receptor beta chains follows, all from one sample in a study of CD8 T cells in Susac syndrome. TCRdb re-called the immunoSEQ multiplex PCR reads through MiXCR, storing one row per CDR3 protein. This table has approximately 150,000 distinct CDR3 sequences, approximately 90% appearing once. Sequencing used CD4+ T cells from PBMCs. Every receptor here comes from a human donor in good health. Both conserved end residues are part of each CDR3. The D gene is left open where the match is weak. Size values are once, few and many counts, or a class for expanded clones, and some rows have none.

v_call	j_call	clone_size	d_call	cdr3_aa	cdr3_nt
TRBV18	TRBJ2-3	NA	NA	CASSPQSDTQYF	TGTGCCAGCTCACCCCAATCGGATACGCAGTATTTT
TRBV3-1	TRBJ2-2	NA	TRBD1	CASSQPNRGRVTGELFF	TGTGCCAGCAGCCAGCCCAACAGGGGGCGGGTCACCGGGGAGCTGTTTTTT
TRBV7-2	TRBJ1-4	NA	NA	CASRVTEVNEKLFF	TGTGCCAGCAGGGTTACAGAGGTGAATGAAAAACTGTTTTTT
TRBV18	TRBJ2-3	NA	NA	CASPPMRQASDTQYF	TGTGCCAGCCCACCAATGAGACAGGCCTCAGATACGCAGTATTTT
TRBV4-3	TRBJ2-7	NA	NA	CASSQAPLAVRAGGEQYF	TGCGCCAGCAGCCAAGCTCCTCTAGCGGTCAGGGCAGGGGGGGAGCAGTACTTC
TRBV5-1	TRBJ2-2	NA	NA	CASSFSQGSTGELFF	TGCGCCAGCAGCTTCTCACAGGGCAGCACCGGGGAGCTGTTTTTT
TRBV9	TRBJ2-7	NA	NA	CASSVATRVHEQYF	TGTGCCAGCAGCGTAGCTACGAGGGTGCACGAGCAGTACTTC
TRBV5-6	TRBJ2-5	NA	NA	CASSWGAETQYF	TGTGCCAGCAGCTGGGGGGCAGAGACCCAGTACTTC
TRBV4-1	TRBJ2-1	NA	NA	CASSPYNRPSYNEQFF	TGCGCCAGCAGCCCCTACAATCGGCCCTCCTACAATGAGCAGTTCTTC
TRBV20-1	TRBJ1-6	NA	TRBD1	CSARGQGGDNSPLHF	TGCAGTGCTAGGGGACAGGGTGGCGATAATTCACCCCTCCACTTT
TRBV7-2	TRBJ2-6	NA	NA	CASSLVVQGPAF	TGTGCCAGCAGCTTAGTTGTCCAGGGGCCCGCTTTC
TRBV20-1	TRBJ2-7	NA	NA	CSASGHTSYEQYF	TGCAGTGCTAGTGGGCATACCTCCTACGAGCAGTACTTC
TRBV20-1	TRBJ2-7	NA	NA	CSATGAGSYEQYF	TGCAGTGCTACAGGGGCTGGGTCCTACGAGCAGTACTTC
TRBV7-2	TRBJ2-2	NA	NA	CASSLTALPNTGELFF	TGTGCCAGCAGCTTAACAGCGCTGCCGAACACCGGGGAGCTGTTTTTT
TRBV28	TRBJ1-5	NA	NA	CASSSTNNQPQHF	TGTGCCAGCAGCTCCACCAACAATCAGCCCCAGCATTTT
TRBV7-3	TRBJ2-5	NA	TRBD2	CASSLRGGLEEETQYF	TGTGCCAGCAGCTTAAGGGGGGGACTGGAGGAGGAGACCCAGTACTTC
TRBV19	TRBJ2-7	NA	TRBD1	CATAGTGAREQYF	TGTGCCACCGCTGGGACAGGGGCGCGCGAGCAGTACTTC
TRBV2	TRBJ2-3	NA	TRBD2	CASSGLAGATGTDTQYF	TGTGCCAGCAGTGGTCTAGCGGGAGCAACTGGCACAGATACGCAGTATTTT
TRBV20-1	TRBJ1-1	NA	NA	CSARDQRVVNTEAFF	TGCAGTGCTAGAGATCAAAGGGTAGTAAACACTGAAGCTTTCTTT
TRBV29-1	TRBJ1-4	once	NA	CSVRDGEKLFF	TGCAGCGTTAGGGATGGTGAAAAACTGTTTTTT
TRBV5-1	TRBJ2-3	NA	TRBD2	CASSLGPAGGRADTQYF	TGCGCCAGCAGCTTGGGCCCAGCGGGAGGTCGGGCAGATACGCAGTATTTT
TRBV19	TRBJ1-2	NA	NA	CASSIDRGRDGYTF	TGTGCCAGTAGTATAGATCGGGGGAGAGACGGCTACACCTTC
TRBV9	TRBJ2-4	NA	TRBD1	CASSATGTGENIQYF	TGTGCCAGCAGCGCTACCGGGACAGGGGAAAACATTCAGTACTTC
TRBV7-2	TRBJ2-1	NA	TRBD2	CASSPLNSGGARQFF	TGTGCCAGCAGCCCCCTGAATAGCGGGGGGGCGCGGCAGTTCTTC
TRBV30	TRBJ2-7	NA	NA	CAWSEGTNGAEEQYF	TGTGCCTGGAGTGAAGGAACCAACGGGGCGGAAGAGCAGTACTTC
TRBV11-2	TRBJ2-1	NA	NA	CASSFTLIINNEQFF	TGTGCCAGCAGCTTTACTCTCATCATCAACAATGAGCAGTTCTTC
TRBV27	TRBJ1-5	once	NA	CASSFDRTYQPQHF	TGTGCCAGCAGTTTCGACAGGACATATCAGCCCCAGCATTTT
TRBV5-6	TRBJ2-5	NA	NA	CASSFPPSSGETQYF	TGTGCCAGCAGCTTTCCTCCATCGAGTGGGGAGACCCAGTACTTC
TRBV5-1	TRBJ2-1	NA	TRBD2	CASSTTSGTYNEQFF	TGCGCCAGCAGCACGACTAGCGGGACCTACAATGAGCAGTTCTTC
TRBV20-1	TRBJ2-7	NA	NA	CSARLTSYEQYF	TGCAGTGCTCGCCTAACCTCCTACGAGCAGTACTTC
TRBV5-6	TRBJ2-2	NA	TRBD1	CASSGRDRARTGELFF	TGTGCCAGCAGCGGGAGGGACAGGGCTCGCACCGGGGAGCTGTTTTTT
TRBV4-3	TRBJ2-7	NA	NA	CASSQDPRAEQYF	TGCGCCAGCAGCCAAGACCCGCGGGCCGAGCAGTACTTC
TRBV7-9	TRBJ1-5	NA	NA	CASSLEAGPNQPQHF	TGTGCCAGCAGCTTAGAGGCCGGCCCCAATCAGCCCCAGCATTTT
TRBV28	TRBJ1-2	NA	TRBD1	CASSLGQALYGYTF	TGTGCCAGCAGCTTGGGACAGGCGCTCTATGGCTACACCTTC
TRBV6-5	TRBJ1-1	few	NA	CASSYSRSGDTEAFF	TGTGCCAGCAGTTACTCGCGGTCTGGGGACACTGAAGCTTTCTTT